These 28 T cell receptor beta chains originate from one sample sequenced in a study of blood T cell repertoires in COVID-19. Profiling relied on immunoSEQ multiplex PCR, and the TCRdb table lists in-frame clones only, not all of them. The sample lists approximately 440,000 clones, more than 70% occurring once. Sequenced sample: peripheral blood. The receptors here all came from a woman aged 45 to 65 with COVID-19, enrolled during active disease.

The chain recombines TRBV3-1 (or the pseudogene TRBV3-2) with TRBJ2-7; a possible D gene is TRBD1 (7 bases). Trimming removed 1 base at V and 4 bases at J, with 17 bases between. Germline V lookup: CDR1 LGHDT, CDR2 YNNKEL (reference sequence). The CDR3 covers 16 residues. The CDR3 nucleotides read TGTGCCAGCAGCCAAGTCTTTGGAGGGGGCGGGTACGAGCAGTACTTC. Translating gives CASSQVFGGGGYEQYF.

This rearrangement joins TRBV28 to TRBJ2-1, with D tentatively TRBD1 (6 bases). V lost 8 bases and J 6 bases, leaving 11 bases between the germline ends. Germline V lookup: CDR1 MDHEN, CDR2 SYDVKM. The CDR3 consists of 12 residues. The CDR3 nucleotides read TGTGCCAGCCTTGACAGGTCCAATGAGCAGTTCTTC. The encoded protein is CASLDRSNEQFF.

The chain recombines TRBV3-1 (or the pseudogene TRBV3-2) with TRBJ2-5; TRBD2 aligns across 12 bases. The V gene's germline CDR1 is LGHDT and CDR2 YNNKEL (reference sequence). V shed 6 bases and J 1 base; nucleotides not matched to a gene: 3. The CDR3 is 15 residues long. The CDR3 protein is CASRPSGGAQETQYF. The DNA of the CDR3 is TGTGCCAGCAGGCCTAGCGGGGGGGCCCAAGAGACCCAGTACTTC.

This clone was found a few times. J is TRBJ1-5 and V is TRBV4-2; TRBD1 might be the D (6 bases). Germline-derived CDR1 and CDR2 are LGHNA and YNFKEQ. The V end was cut by 0 bases, the J end by 6 bases, with 9 bases between. The CDR3 extends over 14 amino acids. CDR3 region: CASSQETGGQPQHF. The CDR3 DNA is TGTGCCAGCAGCCAAGAGACAGGCGGTCAGCCCCAGCATTTT.

This chain joins TRBV4-1 and TRBJ2-1, with 13 bases that match TRBD2. Germline-derived CDR1 and CDR2 are MGHRA and YSYEKL. V was pared by 3 bases and J by 4 bases, with 9 bases of the junction left unmatched. The CDR3 sequence is 18 residues long. The DNA for the CDR3 is TGCGCCAGCAGCCAGGTCGGACTAGCGGGGGCCCTGTACAATGAGCAGTTCTTC. Encoded protein: CASSQVGLAGALYNEQFF.

The V gene is TRBV6-1, the J gene TRBJ1-1; D ambiguous. Germline V lookup: CDR1 MNHNS, CDR2 SASEGT. CDR3 size: 12 residues. V lost 2 bases and J lost 8, with 9 bases in between. The CDR3, as DNA: TGTGCCAGCAGTGAAAGGCGGTTGGAAGCTTTCTTT. As protein: CASSERRLEAFF.

V gene TRBV28 combines with J gene TRBJ2-7; 7 bases map to TRBD2. The trim removed 0 bases at V and 0 bases at J, leaving 5 bases unmatched. The germline V gene encodes CDR1 MDHEN and CDR2 SYDVKM. The length of the CDR3 is 16 residues. CDR3 nucleotide sequence: TGTGCCAGCAGTTTATGGGCTAGCGGCAGCTCCTACGAGCAGTACTTC. This sequence encodes CASSLWASGSSYEQYF.

Of note for this clone: In the same sample, other DNA sequences code for this CDR3. The chain carries TRBV11-2 and TRBJ2-7, with D tentatively TRBD1 (6 bases). The CDR3 runs to 12 residues. The V and J ends lost 2 bases and 4 bases respectively, with 6 bases between them. Germline V lookup: CDR1 SGHAT, CDR2 FQNNGV. The CDR3 loop reads CASSLQGYEQYF. The CDR3 coding sequence is TGTGCCAGCAGCTTACAGGGGTACGAGCAGTACTTC.

This chain links TRBV27 with TRBJ1-4, with D possibly TRBD1 on 5 matching bases. CDR3 length: 15 amino acids. Trimming stripped 2 bases from V and 8 bases from J, with 15 bases between. Germline loops: CDR1 MNHEY, CDR2 SMNVEV (reference sequence). The CDR3 is CASSLQAGRWEKLFF. CDR3 nucleotide sequence: TGTGCCAGCAGTTTACAGGCAGGGCGATGGGAAAAACTGTTTTTT.

The gene calls are TRBV7-8 and TRBJ2-1; 8 bases are a match to TRBD2. CDR1 SGHVS and CDR2 FQNEAQ come from the germline V gene. V lost 2 bases and J lost 3; bases outside the gene matches: 6. This CDR3 comprises 16 residues. DNA for the CDR3: TGTGCCAGCAGCTTATATCAGCGGGGGTACTACAATGAGCAGTTCTTC. Translated, it gives CASSLYQRGYYNEQFF.

The rearrangement links TRBV4-1 to TRBJ2-1; 13 bases map to TRBD2. The CDR3 length is 20 residues. Germline loops: CDR1 MGHRA, CDR2 YSYEKL. J gave up 2 bases and V 0 bases, and 10 bases lay outside the gene matches. The CDR3 reads CASSQEGPGLAGSPYNEQFF. In nucleotides, the CDR3 is TGCGCCAGCAGCCAAGAGGGACCGGGACTAGCGGGGTCGCCCTACAATGAGCAGTTCTTC.

The chain uses TRBV10-2 and TRBJ2-3; D call uncertain. The germline V gene encodes CDR1 WSHSY and CDR2 SAAADI. This CDR3 has 13 amino acids. V lost 4 bases, J lost 2 bases, and 7 bases lay in between. The CDR3 loop reads CASSGSDTDTQYF. The DNA of the CDR3 is TGCGCCAGCAGTGGATCAGACACAGATACGCAGTATTTT.

The chain recombines TRBV5-1 with TRBJ2-5; TRBD1 agrees at 10 bases. There are 13 residues in the CDR3. V lost 5 bases, J lost 3 bases, and 1 base stayed unmatched. Germline lookup yields CDR1 SGHRS and CDR2 YFSETQ. The CDR3 DNA reads as TGCGCCAGCAGGGGGACAGGGGAAGAGACCCAGTACTTC. Its protein product is CASRGTGEETQYF.

The chain employs TRBV5-1 and TRBJ2-6, with 9 bases aligning to TRBD2. Germline values: CDR1 SGHRS, CDR2 YFSETQ. V lost 1 base and J lost 4; bases outside the gene matches: 6. The CDR3 runs 17 residues. CDR3 nucleotide sequence: TGCGCCAGCAGCTTGTTTTTTAGCGGGGGCGGGGCCAACGTCCTGACTTTC. Amino acids: CASSLFFSGGGANVLTF.

This clone was seen more than once but under ten times. J is TRBJ2-7 and V is TRBV30, with a weak D call TRBD1 (5 bases). The CDR3 is 11 amino acids. CDR1 GTSNPN and CDR2 SVGIG come from the germline V gene (reference sequence). Trimming pared 6 bases from V and 5 bases from J, leaving 11 bases between. The CDR3 loop is CACYRHHEQYF. Written as DNA, the CDR3 is TGTGCCTGTTACAGGCACCACGAGCAGTACTTC.

This clone has at least ten counts. The rearrangement uses TRBV28 and TRBJ1-5; unclear D gene. The CDR3 spans 16 residues. In germline, CDR1 is MDHEN, CDR2 SYDVKM. V dropped 3 bases and J dropped 7 bases, with 19 bases sitting between them. The CDR3 coding sequence is TGTGCCAGCAGTTTCCCGCCTTTACTACGGCGACAGCCCCAGCATTTT. It specifies CASSFPPLLRRQPQHF.

V usage is TRBV6-6 and J usage is TRBJ1-5; D ambiguous. V shed 6 bases and J shed 4 bases, with 10 bases lying between them. CDR3 length equals 13 residues. Germline V gene data show CDR1 as MNHNY and CDR2 as SVGAGI (reference sequence). The CDR3 spells CASSGSRNQPQHF. DNA for the CDR3: TGTGCCAGCAGCGGGTCGAGAAATCAGCCCCAGCATTTT.

V and J are TRBV20-1 and TRBJ1-3; tentative D call: TRBD1 (5 bases). This CDR3 comprises 13 residues. CDR1 is DFQATT, CDR2 SNEGSKA, per germline (reference sequence). Between the trimmed V and J ends, which lost 3 bases and 2 bases, there was a span of 8 bases. The CDR3 DNA reads as TGCAGTGCTAGTATGACAGCTGGAAACACCATATATTTT. It is translated as CSASMTAGNTIYF.

This chain connects TRBV7-9 to TRBJ2-1; D perhaps matches TRBD2 (6 bases). Germline values: CDR1 SEHNR, CDR2 FQNEAQ (reference sequence). With 7 bases removed from V and 6 bases from J, the gap between germline ends came to 19 bases. CDR3 length: 15 residues. In DNA, the CDR3 is TGTGCCAGCATCGTGACCGGGGACTCAATCAATGAGCAGTTCTTC. Translating it yields CASIVTGDSINEQFF.

The V call is TRBV5-4, the J call TRBJ2-1; 8 bases map to TRBD2. The CDR3 has 14 amino acids. Germline V CDR1 and CDR2: SGHNT, YYREEE (reference sequence). V dropped 4 bases and J dropped 9; count of bases not matched to a gene: 9. The CDR3 loop is CASSPGLDGAEQFF. The CDR3 nucleotides read TGTGCCAGCAGCCCGGGACTAGATGGGGCTGAGCAGTTCTTC.

CDR3 nucleotides: TGCGCCAGCAGCTCGCCGGGACAGGGTAACGAAAAACTGTTTTTT. This gives the protein CASSSPGQGNEKLFF. The rearrangement uses TRBV5-1 and TRBJ1-4, with TRBD1 identical over 9 bases. The CDR3 length is 15 residues. Germline CDR1 reads SGHRS; CDR2 reads YFSETQ. After removal of 3 bases from V and 8 bases from J, the junction contained 8 bases not matched to a gene.

This sequence joins TRBV30 and TRBJ1-2; D might be TRBD1 (6 bases). The V gene lost 5 bases and the J gene lost 3 bases, with 19 bases spanning the gap. Germline loops: CDR1 GTSNPN, CDR2 SVGIG (reference sequence). This CDR3 region has 15 residues. The CDR3 reads CAWVKLDRIYYGYTF. CDR3 DNA sequence: TGTGCCTGGGTTAAATTAGACAGGATCTACTATGGCTACACCTTC.

The J gene is TRBJ2-5, the V gene TRBV2; 14 bases line up with TRBD2. The CDR3 extends over 15 amino acids. The trim removed 9 bases at V and 6 bases at J, leaving 9 bases unmatched. CDR1 is SNHLY and CDR2 is FYNNEI in the germline V gene. CDR3 residues: CASRLAGGEVQTQYF. In DNA, the CDR3 is TGTGCCAGTAGACTAGCGGGGGGGGAGGTGCAGACCCAGTACTTC.

This chain uses TRBV6-5 with TRBJ1-2; 8 bases line up with TRBD1. CDR1 and CDR2 (germline): MNHEY, SVGAGI. The CDR3 length is 16 residues. The J segment lost 4 bases and the V segment lost 4 bases, leaving 11 bases of the junction unmatched. CDR3 protein: CASSSDRGRVIYGYTF. The CDR3 region has the DNA TGTGCCAGCAGTTCTGACAGGGGTAGGGTGATCTATGGCTACACCTTC.

The chain uses TRBV9 and TRBJ2-2; 11 bases are shared with TRBD2. V trimming: 0 bases; J trimming: 6 bases; junction bases outside the gene matches: 4. The CDR3 sequence is 16 residues long. Per germline, CDR1 SGDLS and CDR2 YYNGEE. The CDR3 region has the DNA TGTGCCAGCAGCGTAGTAGCGGGGGGGTTTGCCGGGGAGCTGTTTTTT. Translating gives CASSVVAGGFAGELFF.

The CDR3 sequence is CASSPPGQGRYGYTF. The CDR3 coding sequence is TGTGCCAGCTCACCTCCAGGACAGGGAAGGTATGGCTACACCTTC. V usage is TRBV18 and J usage is TRBJ1-2; 8 positions agree with TRBD1. CDR1 and CDR2 from the germline V gene are KGHSH and LQKENI. The CDR3 sequence is 15 residues long. J was trimmed by 5 bases and V by 3 bases; bases with no gene match: 8.

The V gene is TRBV11-2, the J gene TRBJ2-1; TRBD2 matches at 10 bases. There are 17 residues in the CDR3. The V segment lost 5 bases and the J segment 2 bases; nucleotides outside the gene matches: 9. Germline assignment: CDR1 SGHAT and CDR2 FQNNGV. CDR3 sequence (DNA): TGTGCCAGCAGCCCTTATAGCGGGGGGCCGACCTACAATGAGCAGTTCTTC. Amino acids: CASSPYSGGPTYNEQFF.

The chain recombines TRBV18 with TRBJ1-2; D possibly corresponds to TRBD1 (6 bases). The V gene lost 1 base and the J gene lost 8 bases, with 11 bases spanning the gap. Per germline, CDR1 KGHSH and CDR2 LQKENI. This CDR3 region has 13 residues. CDR3 protein: CASSPLEGDGYTF. For the CDR3, the DNA is TGTGCCAGCTCACCACTCGAGGGGGACGGCTACACCTTC.